Listed below are T cell receptor beta chains from one sample, sequenced in a study of blood T cell repertoires in COVID-19. Profiling relied on immunoSEQ multiplex PCR, and the TCRdb table lists in-frame clones only, not all of them. Of almost 55,000 clones in the sample, under 90% were seen once. Sequenced sample: peripheral blood. These receptors all stem from a man in his forties or fifties with acute or convalescent COVID-19. The CDR3 runs from the conserved cysteine through the conserved F or W. Fields, in order: D gene, clone size, V gene, J gene, CDR3 DNA, CDR3 protein. D genes are given only for firm matches. Clone size appears in some rows only: once, few, many, or a class for an expanded clone.

D: TRBD2
size: -
V: TRBV19
J: TRBJ2-1
DNA: TGTGCCAGTAGTAGTGGGGGAGGGCCGGTTCGTGAGCAGTTCTTC
CDR3: CASSSGGGPVREQFF

D: TRBD1
size: -
V: TRBV5-1
J: TRBJ2-7
DNA: TGCGCCAGCAGCCCGGGACAGACCCCCTACGAGCAGTACTTC
CDR3: CASSPGQTPYEQYF

D: -
size: -
V: TRBV7-9
J: TRBJ2-1
DNA: TGTGCCAGCAGCTTACAGGATCACGACCGAAATGAGCAGTTCTTC
CDR3: CASSLQDHDRNEQFF

D: TRBD2
size: -
V: TRBV2
J: TRBJ2-1
DNA: TGTGCCAGCAGTGAGTCGGCTGGGACTAGCGGGGGGTACAATGAGCAGTTCTTC
CDR3: CASSESAGTSGGYNEQFF

D: -
size: -
V: TRBV11-2
J: TRBJ1-2
DNA: TGTGCCAGCAGCCTCTTGACCGTGGAGGACTATGGCTACACCTTC
CDR3: CASSLLTVEDYGYTF

D: TRBD2
size: -
V: TRBV7-8
J: TRBJ2-7
DNA: TGTGCCAGCAGCTCAAGACTAGCGGGAGGCCTGAGCTCCTACGAGCAGTACTTC
CDR3: CASSSRLAGGLSSYEQYF

D: TRBD1
size: -
V: TRBV6-6
J: TRBJ2-1
DNA: TGTGCCAGCAGAGAAACCGGGACAGGGTCAGACAATGAGCAGTTCTTC
CDR3: CASRETGTGSDNEQFF

D: TRBD1
size: -
V: TRBV7-9
J: TRBJ2-5
DNA: TGTGCCAGCAGCGCGGGACAGGGCTGGGAGACCCAGTACTTC
CDR3: CASSAGQGWETQYF

D: -
size: -
V: TRBV24-1
J: TRBJ1-2
DNA: TGTGCCACCAGTGCCCGAGACAGCTATGGCTACACCTTC
CDR3: CATSARDSYGYTF

D: -
size: -
V: TRBV5-1
J: TRBJ2-7
DNA: TGCGCCAGCAGTTTCTTAGACAGCTCCTACGAGCAGTACTTC
CDR3: CASSFLDSSYEQYF

D: TRBD1
size: -
V: TRBV2
J: TRBJ2-1
DNA: TGTGCCAGCAGGGCAGGGGGTAGCTCCTACAATGAGCAGTTCTTC
CDR3: CASRAGGSSYNEQFF

D: TRBD1
size: -
V: TRBV2
J: TRBJ2-5
DNA: TGTGCCGGGACAGGGGAGGGAGAGACCCAGTACTTC
CDR3: CAGTGEGETQYF

D: TRBD2
size: -
V: TRBV2
J: TRBJ2-2
DNA: TGTGCCAGCAGTGGACTAGCGGGGGGGACCGGGGAGCTGTTTTTT
CDR3: CASSGLAGGTGELFF

D: -
size: few
V: TRBV18
J: TRBJ1-1
DNA: TGTGCCAGCTCACCACGACGTGACAGGTGGGGGAACACTGAAGCTTTCTTT
CDR3: CASSPRRDRWGNTEAFF

D: TRBD2
size: -
V: TRBV19
J: TRBJ2-1
DNA: TGTGCCAGTAGTAGCGGACTAGCCGGTCAGTTCTTC
CDR3: CASSSGLAGQFF

D: TRBD2
size: -
V: TRBV5-1
J: TRBJ2-5
DNA: TGCGCCAGCAGCACCGCGGGGGACCCCTGGGGGACCCAGTACTTC
CDR3: CASSTAGDPWGTQYF

D: -
size: -
V: TRBV24-1
J: TRBJ1-5
DNA: TGTGCCACCAGTGATTTGCAGCAGGGTGACGGTCAGCCCCAGCATTTT
CDR3: CATSDLQQGDGQPQHF

D: TRBD2
size: -
V: TRBV4-1
J: TRBJ2-1
DNA: TGCGCCAGCAGCCGGGAGACTAGCGGGGGGGACAATGAGCAGTTCTTC
CDR3: CASSRETSGGDNEQFF

D: -
size: -
V: TRBV7-9
J: TRBJ1-3
DNA: TGTGCCAGCAGCTCCAGGGGCTCTGGAAACACCATATATTTT
CDR3: CASSSRGSGNTIYF

D: -
size: -
V: TRBV19
J: TRBJ1-5
DNA: TGTGCCAGTAGTATAGCAGGGTATAGCAATCAGCCCCAGCATTTT
CDR3: CASSIAGYSNQPQHF

D: TRBD2
size: -
V: TRBV19
J: TRBJ2-7
DNA: TGTGCCAGTAGGGGCGGGGGAGCGGGAGACGTCTACGAGCAGTACTTC
CDR3: CASRGGGAGDVYEQYF

D: -
size: once
V: TRBV7-9
J: TRBJ1-5
DNA: TGTGCCAGCAGCTTAGGGCAGAATCAGCCCCAGCATTTT
CDR3: CASSLGQNQPQHF

D: -
size: -
V: TRBV3-1/TRBV3-2
J: TRBJ1-1
DNA: TGTGCCAGCAGCCCGAGGGCGGGGACTGAAGCTTTCTTT
CDR3: CASSPRAGTEAFF

D: TRBD2
size: -
V: TRBV7-9
J: TRBJ2-3
DNA: TGTGCCAGCAGCCCGTTTTTGGGCGGGGGTATCACAGATACGCAGTATTTT
CDR3: CASSPFLGGGITDTQYF

D: TRBD2
size: -
V: TRBV6-1
J: TRBJ2-1
DNA: TGTGCCAGCAGTGAACTAGCGGGAGCCTACAATGAGCAGTTCTTC
CDR3: CASSELAGAYNEQFF

D: -
size: -
V: TRBV4-2
J: TRBJ2-7
DNA: TGTGCCAGCAGCCAGACCGAGTTGGGGCAGGGTAATTACGAGCAGTACTTC
CDR3: CASSQTELGQGNYEQYF

D: TRBD1
size: -
V: TRBV6-6
J: TRBJ1-6
DNA: TGTGCCAGCAGCATACAACCGACAGGGAACAATTCACCCCTCCACTTT
CDR3: CASSIQPTGNNSPLHF

D: -
size: -
V: TRBV18
J: TRBJ2-7
DNA: TGTGCCAGCTCACCTCGGGACAACTCCTACGAGCAGTACTTC
CDR3: CASSPRDNSYEQYF

D: TRBD1
size: few
V: TRBV2
J: TRBJ2-7
DNA: TGTGCCAGCAGTGAATCCACGAGGGCAGGGGGCATCTACGAGCAGTACTTC
CDR3: CASSESTRAGGIYEQYF

D: -
size: -
V: TRBV5-1
J: TRBJ2-1
DNA: TGCGCCAGCAGCTTGCCCACGGACTACAACAATGAGCAGTTCTTC
CDR3: CASSLPTDYNNEQFF

D: -
size: -
V: TRBV7-9
J: TRBJ2-1
DNA: TGTGCCAGCAGCCCGCTAGAGAGCGGAGCGCAGTTCTTC
CDR3: CASSPLESGAQFF

D: TRBD2
size: -
V: TRBV4-2
J: TRBJ2-7
DNA: TGTGCCAGCAGCCAAGCGGGGGGGACAATTGCCTACGAGCAGTACTTC
CDR3: CASSQAGGTIAYEQYF

D: TRBD2
size: -
V: TRBV19
J: TRBJ2-1
DNA: TGTGCCAGTAGTATGGAGCGGGAGACCTACAATGAGCAGTTCTTC
CDR3: CASSMERETYNEQFF

D: -
size: -
V: TRBV19
J: TRBJ2-5
DNA: TGTGCCAGTACCCCCTCCGGGGTCATGGAGACCCAGTACTTC
CDR3: CASTPSGVMETQYF

D: TRBD1
size: -
V: TRBV29-1
J: TRBJ2-6
DNA: TGCAGCGTTCGGACAGGGGAAGCGACTGGGGCCAACGTCCTGACTTTC
CDR3: CSVRTGEATGANVLTF

D: -
size: -
V: TRBV4-2
J: TRBJ2-3
DNA: TGTGCCAGCAGCCAAGCGGAGCGGACGAGCACAGATACGCAGTATTTT
CDR3: CASSQAERTSTDTQYF

D: TRBD1
size: -
V: TRBV11-2
J: TRBJ2-7
DNA: TGTGCCAGCAGCCCCGTCCGGGACAGGGCCCGCTACGAGCAGTACTTC
CDR3: CASSPVRDRARYEQYF

D: -
size: -
V: TRBV9
J: TRBJ2-1
DNA: TGTGCCAGCAGCGTAGATGGTCAGAATGGCTACAATGAGCAGTTCTTC
CDR3: CASSVDGQNGYNEQFF

D: -
size: -
V: TRBV5-1
J: TRBJ1-4
DNA: TGCGCCAGCAGCTTGTGGACAGATGAAAAACTGTTTTTT
CDR3: CASSLWTDEKLFF

D: -
size: once
V: TRBV7-3
J: TRBJ1-1
DNA: TGTGCCAGCAGCGACAAAGGGGGCACTGAAGCTTTCTTT
CDR3: CASSDKGGTEAFF

D: -
size: few
V: TRBV7-9
J: TRBJ1-5
DNA: TGTGCCAGCAGCTTGGGAGGACGGGATAGCAATCAGCCCCAGCATTTT
CDR3: CASSLGGRDSNQPQHF

D: TRBD2
size: -
V: TRBV28
J: TRBJ2-1
DNA: TGTGCCAGCAGTTTATTGCTAGCGGGAACATACAATGAGCAGTTCTTC
CDR3: CASSLLLAGTYNEQFF

D: -
size: -
V: TRBV3-1/TRBV3-2
J: TRBJ2-7
DNA: TGTGCCAGCAGCCGTAAAATTTACGAGCAGTACTTC
CDR3: CASSRKIYEQYF

D: TRBD2
size: -
V: TRBV5-1
J: TRBJ2-2
DNA: TGCGCCAGCAGCTTGGCCCTAGCGGGGGTTGACGACACCGGGGAGCTGTTTTTT
CDR3: CASSLALAGVDDTGELFF

D: TRBD1
size: few
V: TRBV5-6
J: TRBJ2-1
DNA: TGTGCCAGCAGCCCCACGACAGGGGGCTTCTACAATGAGCAGTTCTTC
CDR3: CASSPTTGGFYNEQFF

D: -
size: -
V: TRBV6-1
J: TRBJ1-2
DNA: TGTGCCAGCAGTGAAGCGCCGGCAGGGTACCTCTATGGCTACACCTTC
CDR3: CASSEAPAGYLYGYTF

D: TRBD1
size: -
V: TRBV30
J: TRBJ1-4
DNA: TGTGCCTGGAGCAGGGACAGGGGGGAAAAACTGTTTTTT
CDR3: CAWSRDRGEKLFF

D: -
size: -
V: TRBV29-1
J: TRBJ2-1
DNA: TGCAGCGTTGAAGGGCACGGGTACAATGAGCAGTTCTTC
CDR3: CSVEGHGYNEQFF

D: -
size: -
V: TRBV9
J: TRBJ1-1
DNA: TGTGCCAGCAGTACTATTTCGGGACAAGGCACTGAAGCTTTCTTT
CDR3: CASSTISGQGTEAFF

D: -
size: -
V: TRBV24-1
J: TRBJ1-2
DNA: TGTGCCACCAGTGACCTACGGGGGGCAGGAGGCTACACCTTC
CDR3: CATSDLRGAGGYTF

D: TRBD1
size: -
V: TRBV5-1
J: TRBJ1-1
DNA: TGCGCCAGCAGCTTTTTTTCAGGGGGCGTCACTGAAGCTTTCTTT
CDR3: CASSFFSGGVTEAFF

D: TRBD1
size: -
V: TRBV7-2
J: TRBJ2-4
DNA: TGTGCCAGCAGCCGGCAGACAGGGGGCGGTTCCGTTCAGTACTTC
CDR3: CASSRQTGGGSVQYF

D: TRBD2
size: -
V: TRBV28
J: TRBJ2-3
DNA: TGTGCCAGCAGCACGGGAGGGGGCACAGATACGCAGTATTTT
CDR3: CASSTGGGTDTQYF

D: TRBD1
size: -
V: TRBV10-3
J: TRBJ1-5
DNA: TGTGCCATCACTTCGGACAGGGAGGCTCAGCCCCAGCATTTT
CDR3: CAITSDREAQPQHF